The 30 T cell receptor beta chains presented below share a single source sample, sequenced in a study of OX40 agonist ivuxolimab in advanced cancers. Library construction relied on the immunoSEQ multiplex PCR assay. The source is immuneACCESS, and TCRdb retained only in-frame sequences with V and J called. Part of the clones is not carried over; for the studies checked, unresolved V genes explain less than half of this, and the remainder is unexplained. The table for this sample lists about 66,000 clones; about 90% of them were counted only once. Together, the top ten hold 11% to 15% of the sample. This specimen consisted of CD4+ or CD8+ T cells sorted from blood, obtained in a trial of the OX40 agonist ivuxolimab. The receptor set was obtained from an adult with an advanced solid tumor such as melanoma, head and neck, liver or kidney cancer.

This clone was seen a single time. The rearrangement joins TRBV29-1 to TRBJ2-1, with D unclear. Germline CDR1 reads SQVTM; CDR2 reads ANQGSEA. The CDR3 sequence is 12 residues long. The V end lost 7 bases, the J end lost 14 bases, and 21 bases lay between the germline ends. This CDR3 reads CSANLDLFQEFF. The CDR3, as DNA: TGCAGCGCCAATTTAGATCTATTTCAGGAGTTCTTC.

V and J are TRBV7-9 and TRBJ2-4; 7 bases fit TRBD1. V lost 1 base and J lost 15; bases outside the gene matches: 15. The CDR3 consists of 15 residues. Germline CDR1 is SEHNR and CDR2 is FQNEAQ (reference sequence). The CDR3 region has the DNA TGTGCCAGCAGCTTAGAAGGACAGGCCTCCTCGGTGGTGTACTTC. This translates into CASSLEGQASSVVYF.

The chain carries TRBV7-2 and TRBJ2-7; D call uncertain. This CDR3 contains 14 residues. Trimming took off 5 bases at V and 2 bases at J, with 13 bases between the two ends. In germline, CDR1 is SGHTA, CDR2 FQGNSA. CDR3 bases: TGTGCCAGCAGCCCCTCAACCCAGACCTACGAGCAGTACTTC. This translates into CASSPSTQTYEQYF.

The V and J genes are TRBV30 and TRBJ1-1; no reliable D call. Germline V gives CDR1 GTSNPN, CDR2 SVGIG (reference sequence). CDR3 length: 13 residues. Trimming took 2 bases from V and 1 from J, leaving 8 bases between them. CDR3 sequence (DNA): TGTGCCTGGAGTAGGCACCCGAACACTGAAGCTTTCTTT. Its translation: CAWSRHPNTEAFF.

This rearrangement joins TRBV6-1 to TRBJ2-5; 7 bases match TRBD1. This CDR3 spans 14 amino acids. V was clipped by 6 bases and J by 3 bases; unmatched bases: 7. Germline loops: CDR1 MNHNS, CDR2 SASEGT. For the CDR3, the DNA is TGTGCCAGCAGACGACAGGGAAGGGAAGAGACCCAGTACTTC. Protein sequence: CASRRQGREETQYF.

The chain employs TRBV6-6 and TRBJ2-3; unclear D gene. Trimming took 6 bases from V and 3 from J, leaving 10 bases between them. Germline lookup yields CDR1 MNHNY and CDR2 SVGAGI (reference sequence). The CDR3 loop spans 13 amino acids. CDR3 sequence (DNA): TGTGCCAGCAGGGGTAGTTTTACAGATACGCAGTATTTT. This gives the protein CASRGSFTDTQYF.

The J gene is TRBJ2-1, the V gene TRBV7-9; 12 nucleotides match TRBD2. CDR1 and CDR2 from the germline V gene are SEHNR and FQNEAQ (reference sequence). J lost 5 bases, V lost 4 bases, and 12 bases had no gene match. The CDR3 is 18 residues long. CDR3 in amino acids: CASSSGTSGRTGDNEQFF. Here the CDR3 DNA reads TGTGCCAGCAGCTCCGGAACTAGCGGGAGGACAGGGGACAATGAGCAGTTCTTC. Variable domain in full (rest from reference TRBV7-9 and TRBJ2-1): DTGVSQNPRHKITKRGQNVTFRCDPISEHNRLYWYRQTLGQGPEFLTYFQNEAQLEKSRLLSDRFSAERPKGSFSTLEIQRTEQGDSAMYLCASSSGTSGRTGDNEQFFGPGTRLTVL.

The chain has TRBV9 and TRBJ2-5; 12 bases match TRBD2. Germline V lookup: CDR1 SGDLS, CDR2 YYNGEE. The CDR3 sequence is 15 residues long. Trimming at V came to 4 bases and at J to 4 bases, leaving 5 bases not matched to a gene. The CDR3 sequence is CASSKRTSGTETQYF. CDR3 in DNA: TGTGCCAGCAGCAAGCGGACTAGCGGGACAGAGACCCAGTACTTC.

With respect to this clone: The junction shows a germline mismatch at one end, possibly a read error. V is TRBV7-7 and J is TRBJ2-1; 9 positions match TRBD2. CDR1 is SSHAT, CDR2 FNYEAQ, per germline (reference sequence). The CDR3 runs 16 residues. CDR3 loop: CASSLGPGLASSEQFF. CDR3 coding DNA: TGTGCTAGCAGCTTAGGGCCGGGACTAGCCTCGAGCGAGCAGTTCTTC.

The V call is TRBV6-5, the J call TRBJ1-3, with D possibly TRBD1 on 6 matching bases. CDR3 size: 14 residues. Germline-derived CDR1 and CDR2 are MNHEY and SVGAGI. V gave up 6 bases and J gave up 0 bases, with 9 bases separating them. The CDR3 DNA sequence: TGTGCCAGCAGAGGACAGTTCTCTGGAAACACCATATATTTT. It yields the protein CASRGQFSGNTIYF.

This clone was counted a few times. The CDR3 coding sequence is TGTGCCAGCCTTGGGCCAGGATCCCCCGGGGAGCTGTTTTTT. It translates to CASLGPGSPGELFF. V usage is TRBV18 and J usage is TRBJ2-2; no clear D. The length of the CDR3 is 14 residues. CDR1 and CDR2 from the germline V gene are KGHSH and LQKENI. V was shortened by 8 bases and J by 6 bases, with 16 bases between the two germline ends.

The chain links TRBV28 to TRBJ1-2; TRBD1 agrees at 9 bases. Trimming cost V 7 bases and J 8 bases; bases outside gene matches: 11. Germline CDR1 and CDR2: MDHEN and SYDVKM. The CDR3 length is 14 residues. As DNA, the CDR3 is TGTGCCAGCAATAGGGAGGGGACAGGGCGAGGCTACACCTTC. Translated, it gives CASNREGTGRGYTF.

This chain uses TRBV27 with TRBJ2-4, with D unclear. Germline-derived CDR1 and CDR2 are MNHEY and SMNVEV (reference sequence). The CDR3 contains 12 residues. The germline V and J ends were trimmed by 6 bases and 9 bases, with 12 bases remaining between them. The CDR3 DNA follows: TGTGCCAGCAGGGCTTCAGCAGGCATTCAGTACTTC. This translates into CASRASAGIQYF.

V and J are TRBV11-3 and TRBJ1-1; no definite D call. Germline CDR1 reads SGHNT; CDR2 reads YENEEA. Trimming removed 3 bases at V and 6 bases at J, with 11 bases between. The CDR3 loop spans 13 amino acids. CDR3 sequence (DNA): TGTGCCAGCAGCTTCGAGGGCTTAGCTGAAGCTTTCTTT. Protein: CASSFEGLAEAFF.

This rearrangement joins TRBV5-1 to TRBJ2-2, with TRBD1 matching 8 bases. From germline, CDR1 is SGHRS and CDR2 YFSETQ. The CDR3 consists of 14 residues. With V trimmed by 3 bases and J by 7 bases, 5 bases remained unmatched. The CDR3 loop reads CASSSTGANGELFF. Written as DNA, the CDR3 is TGCGCCAGCAGCTCGACAGGGGCGAACGGGGAGCTGTTTTTT.

V usage is TRBV5-1 and J usage is TRBJ2-7; TRBD1 or TRBD2 may be the D gene (5 bases each). This CDR3 has 14 amino acids. Germline assignment: CDR1 SGHRS and CDR2 YFSETQ. V gave up 4 bases and J gave up 3 bases, with 14 bases separating them. CDR3 residues: CASSLSGTYYEQYF. CDR3 DNA: TGCGCCAGCAGCCTGTCCGGGACGTACTACGAGCAGTACTTC.

This sequence joins TRBV29-1 and TRBJ2-7; TRBD1 might be the D (7 bases). The CDR3 covers 16 residues. Per germline, CDR1 SQVTM and CDR2 ANQGSEA. Trimming removed 1 base at V and 2 bases at J, with 18 bases between. CDR3 DNA sequence: TGCAGCGTTGAAGGAGGAGGGGGCGGGGCCCCCTACGAGCAGTACTTC. Translated, it gives CSVEGGGGGAPYEQYF.

J is TRBJ2-7 and V is TRBV19; TRBD2 matches 11 bases. The trim removed 6 bases at V and 3 bases at J, leaving 1 base unmatched. CDR3 length equals 13 residues. Per germline, CDR1 LNHDA and CDR2 SQIVND (reference sequence). The CDR3 nucleotides are TGTGCCAGTAGAGGGACTAGCGGCTACGAGCAGTACTTC. The encoded protein is CASRGTSGYEQYF.

The chain employs TRBV5-4 and TRBJ1-1, with D possibly TRBD1 on 5 matching bases. Germline assignment: CDR1 SGHNT and CDR2 YYREEE (reference sequence). V was shortened by 3 bases and J by 3 bases, with 12 bases between the two germline ends. The length of the CDR3 is 14 residues. The CDR3 DNA reads as TGTGCCAGCAGCTCCAGGTCGGGGGACACTGAAGCTTTCTTT. It yields the protein CASSSRSGDTEAFF.

The V gene is TRBV9, the J gene TRBJ2-2; TRBD1 is a possible D gene (6 bases). Trimming left V 6 bases short and J 0 bases short, with 9 bases between. Germline lookup yields CDR1 SGDLS and CDR2 YYNGEE. The CDR3 sequence is 14 residues long. CDR3 amino acids: CASKGHANTGELFF. In nucleotides, the CDR3 is TGTGCCAGCAAGGGACACGCGAACACCGGGGAGCTGTTTTTT.

J is TRBJ1-4 and V is TRBV28; tentative D call: TRBD1 (5 bases). The CDR3 runs 14 residues. The ends were cut back, 5 bases at V and 5 bases at J, with 12 bases in the middle. Germline V lookup: CDR1 MDHEN, CDR2 SYDVKM. The CDR3 region is CASSHRGGNEKLFF. The DNA for the CDR3 is TGTGCCAGCAGTCATCGGGGGGGGAATGAAAAACTGTTTTTT.

The V and J genes are TRBV27 and TRBJ2-7; 8 bases match TRBD2. Germline V gene data show CDR1 as MNHEY and CDR2 as SMNVEV (reference sequence). CDR3 length: 19 residues. Germline trimming cut 3 bases from V and 2 bases from J; bases unmatched to any gene: 18. CDR3 region: CASSFRSASGTRRTYEQYF. CDR3 DNA sequence: TGTGCCAGCAGTTTTCGATCAGCTTCCGGGACTAGAAGGACCTACGAGCAGTACTTC.

The chain recombines TRBV7-2 with TRBJ2-5, with D perhaps TRBD1 (5 bases). Trimming pared 5 bases from V and 5 bases from J, leaving 18 bases between. Germline V gene data show CDR1 as SGHTA and CDR2 as FQGNSA. The CDR3 length is 15 residues. The CDR3 DNA reads as TGTGCCAGCAGCATTGGGTGGGGCCCCGGGGAGACCCAGTACTTC. Protein sequence: CASSIGWGPGETQYF.

This chain links TRBV10-3 with TRBJ2-1; D is possibly TRBD2 (6 bases). Germline CDR1 ENHRY, CDR2 SYGVKD. The CDR3 is made up of 14 amino acids. Between the trimmed V and J ends, which lost 1 base and 8 bases, there was a span of 12 bases. CDR3 sequence reads: CAISEWGSGDEQFF. As DNA, the CDR3 is TGTGCCATCAGTGAGTGGGGTAGCGGCGATGAGCAGTTCTTC.

This chain joins TRBV6-6 and TRBJ2-7; 8 bases align to TRBD1. This CDR3 spans 14 amino acids. Unmatched junction bases numbered 4, after V lost 6 bases and J lost 0 bases. CDR1 is MNHNY, CDR2 SVGAGI, per germline (reference sequence). The CDR3: CASRGQVSSYEQYF. CDR3 in DNA: TGTGCCAGCAGGGGACAGGTGAGCTCCTACGAGCAGTACTTC.

The chain has TRBV11-2 and TRBJ2-3; TRBD1 matches 8 bases. J was trimmed by 2 bases and V by 5 bases; bases with no gene match: 6. The CDR3 runs 15 residues. Germline V lookup: CDR1 SGHAT, CDR2 FQNNGV. The CDR3 DNA reads as TGTGCCAGCAGCCTGGACAGGGAGTTCACAGATACGCAGTATTTT. It encodes CASSLDREFTDTQYF.

The V gene is TRBV28, the J gene TRBJ2-5; D remains ambiguous. From germline, CDR1 is MDHEN and CDR2 SYDVKM. This CDR3 is built from 11 residues. Trimming took off 7 bases at V and 2 bases at J, with 5 bases between the two ends. Here the CDR3 DNA reads TGTGCCAGCAATTTTCAAGAGACCCAGTACTTC. Translating gives CASNFQETQYF. Complete variable domain (other parts from reference TRBV28 and TRBJ2-5): DVKVTQSSRYLVKRTGEKVFLECVQDMDHENMFWYRQDPGLGLRLIYFSYDVKMKEKGDIPEGYSVSREKKERFSLILESASTNQTSMYLCASNFQETQYFGPGTRLLVL.

In regard to this clone: The same CDR3 arises from other DNA sequences in this sample as well. The chain combines TRBV5-6 with TRBJ2-5; perhaps TRBD1 as D (6 bases). The CDR3 runs to 14 residues. The germline V gene encodes CDR1 SGHDT and CDR2 YYEEEE. Trimming took off 4 bases at V and 4 bases at J, with 14 bases between the two ends. The CDR3 here is CASSKTGPGETQYF. The DNA for the CDR3 is TGTGCCAGCAGCAAAACAGGGCCGGGAGAGACCCAGTACTTC.

This clone was seen only once. The gene calls are TRBV5-4 and TRBJ2-3, with TRBD2 matching over 12 bases. Germline V gene data show CDR1 as SGHNT and CDR2 as YYREEE (reference sequence). This CDR3 has 15 residues. V shed 9 bases, J shed 1 base, and the junction held 6 bases outside the gene matches. CDR3 in amino acids: CATSPSGRGTDTQYF. The CDR3, as DNA: TGTGCCACCTCACCTAGCGGGAGGGGCACAGATACGCAGTATTTT. Drawing the rest from reference TRBV5-4 and TRBJ2-3, the complete variable domain is ETGVTQSPTHLIKTRGQQVTLRCSSQSGHNTVSWYQQALGQGPQFIFQYYREEENGRGNFPPRFSGLQFPNYSSELNVNALELDDSALYLCATSPSGRGTDTQYFGPGTRLTVL.

This chain joins TRBV7-2 and TRBJ1-1; D gene ambiguous. The CDR3 has 13 amino acids. The V and J ends lost 3 bases and 0 bases respectively, with 5 bases between them. The V gene's germline CDR1 is SGHTA and CDR2 FQGNSA. DNA for the CDR3: TGTGCCAGCAGCTTGCAAATGAACACTGAAGCTTTCTTT. Translation gives CASSLQMNTEAFF.